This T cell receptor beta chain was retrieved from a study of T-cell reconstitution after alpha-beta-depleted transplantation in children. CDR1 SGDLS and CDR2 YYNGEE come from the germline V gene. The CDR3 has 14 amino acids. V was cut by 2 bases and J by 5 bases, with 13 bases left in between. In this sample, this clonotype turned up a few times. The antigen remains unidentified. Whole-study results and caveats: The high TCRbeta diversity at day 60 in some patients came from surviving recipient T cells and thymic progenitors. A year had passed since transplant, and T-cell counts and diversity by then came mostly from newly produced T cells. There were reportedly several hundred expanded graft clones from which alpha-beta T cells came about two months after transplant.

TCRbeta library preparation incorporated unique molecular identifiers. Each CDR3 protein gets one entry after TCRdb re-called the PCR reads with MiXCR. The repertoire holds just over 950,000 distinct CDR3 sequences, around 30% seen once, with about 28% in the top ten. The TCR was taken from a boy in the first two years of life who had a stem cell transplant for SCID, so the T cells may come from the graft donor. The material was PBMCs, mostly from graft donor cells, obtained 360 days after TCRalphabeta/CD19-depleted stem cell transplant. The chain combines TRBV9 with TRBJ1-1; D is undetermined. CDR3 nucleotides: TGTGCCAGCAGCGTCAGTGGGATGGGGACTGAAGCTTTCTTT. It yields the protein CASSVSGMGTEAFF.